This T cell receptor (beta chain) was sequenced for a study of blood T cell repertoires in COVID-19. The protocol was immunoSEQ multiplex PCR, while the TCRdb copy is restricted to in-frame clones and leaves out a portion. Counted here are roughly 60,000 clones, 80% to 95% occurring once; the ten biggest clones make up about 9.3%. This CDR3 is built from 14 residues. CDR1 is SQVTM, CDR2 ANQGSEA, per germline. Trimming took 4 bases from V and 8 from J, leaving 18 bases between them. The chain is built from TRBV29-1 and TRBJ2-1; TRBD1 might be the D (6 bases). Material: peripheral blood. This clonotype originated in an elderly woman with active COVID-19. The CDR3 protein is CSVVPPGVEDEQFF. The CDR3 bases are TGCAGCGTTGTCCCCCCAGGGGTGGAAGATGAGCAGTTCTTC.